One and the same sample provided the 29 T cell receptor beta chains below, sequenced in a study of glioma-infiltrating T cells. The iRepertoire nested amplicon-rescue multiplex PCR amplified TCR alpha and beta CDR3s from RNA. MiXCR, run by TCRdb on the multiplex PCR reads, gives a single entry per CDR3 protein. The sample consists of 300,000 to 400,000 distinct CDR3 sequences, approximately 42% of them appearing once. Sequenced material: glioma tissue, nonneoplastic brain tissue, or PBMCs (not recorded which). These receptors all come from a human donor with low-grade glioma or glioblastoma, undergoing nonglioma brain surgery, or in good health (not recorded which).

Concerning this clonotype itself: Since a much larger clone is just one base distant, this may be a read error. The rearrangement joins TRBV6-1 to TRBJ1-3; 7 bases map to TRBD1. Germline-derived CDR1 and CDR2 are MNHNS and SASEGT. The CDR3 has 14 amino acids. CDR3 sequence (DNA): TGTGCCAGCAGCGACAGGGTCTCTGGAAGCACCATATATTTT. Its translation is CASSDRVSGSTIYF.

This clonotype was detected a few times. This chain connects TRBV12-3 or TRBV12-4 to TRBJ2-7; D may be TRBD1 (6 bases). CDR3 size: 12 residues. Trimming shortened V by 7 bases and J by 7 bases, and 14 bases separated the two germline ends. This CDR3 is CASTRTVGEQYF. CDR3 nucleotide sequence: TGTGCCAGCACCAGGACAGTCGGAGAGCAGTACTTC.

The chain is built from TRBV28 and TRBJ1-2; 11 positions match TRBD1. The CDR3 runs to 15 residues. Germline CDR1 and CDR2: MDHEN and SYDVKM. The junction had 9 bases not matched to a gene; V was cut back by 8 bases and J by 4 bases. The CDR3 protein is CASSGGQGGLYGYTF. The CDR3 bases are TGTGCCAGCTCCGGGGGACAGGGGGGCCTCTATGGCTACACCTTC.

This clonotype has ten or more counts. J is TRBJ2-4 and V is TRBV20-1, with TRBD2 matching over 8 bases. J gave up 0 bases and V 7 bases, and 8 bases lay outside the gene matches. Germline CDR1 and CDR2: DFQATT and SNEGSKA (reference sequence). This CDR3 spans 15 amino acids. For the CDR3, the DNA is TGCAGTGTTAGGAGGCTAGCGGGAGCCAAAAACATTCAGTACTTC. Its protein product is CSVRRLAGAKNIQYF.

This clonotype was counted between two and nine times. V and J are TRBV20-1 and TRBJ2-7; 13 nucleotides agree with TRBD2. Germline lookup yields CDR1 DFQATT and CDR2 SNEGSKA (reference sequence). CDR3 length: 13 residues. With V trimmed by 6 bases and J by 5 bases, 4 bases remained unmatched. The DNA for the CDR3 is TGCAGTGCCTTCGGACTAGCGGGAGACGAGCAGTACTTC. It encodes CSAFGLAGDEQYF.

The gene calls are TRBV7-9 and TRBJ2-7, with a tentative D call TRBD2 (6 bases). This CDR3 is 13 amino acids long. V was cut by 8 bases and J by 2 bases, with 13 bases left in between. Germline-derived CDR1 and CDR2 are SEHNR and FQNEAQ (reference sequence). For the CDR3, the DNA is TGTGCCAGCCGCGGGACGGAACCCTACGAGCAGTACTTC. Its protein is CASRGTEPYEQYF.

This clonotype was detected many times. This chain connects TRBV6-6 to TRBJ2-3; unclear D gene. The CDR3 runs to 14 residues. Germline lookup yields CDR1 MNHNY and CDR2 SVGAGI (reference sequence). Trimming removed 2 bases from V and 2 bases from J, with 8 bases in between. CDR3 DNA: TGTGCCAGCAGTTACCCCCCTAACACAGATACGCAGTATTTT. Translation gives CASSYPPNTDTQYF.

The chain uses TRBV6-2 or TRBV6-3 and TRBJ1-1; no clear D gene. The germline gives CDR1 MNHEY, CDR2 SVGEGT. This CDR3 contains 14 residues. Trimming pared 5 bases from V and 3 bases from J, leaving 13 bases between. The CDR3 nucleotides read TGTGCCAGCAGTCCCCCCCGGTGGGACACTGAAGCTTTCTTT. As protein: CASSPPRWDTEAFF.

The chain has TRBV19 and TRBJ2-4, with D possibly called TRBD1 or TRBD2 (5 bases each). The CDR3 contains 16 residues. V was trimmed by 2 bases and J by 1 base, leaving 12 bases between them. CDR1 LNHDA and CDR2 SQIVND come from the germline V gene (reference sequence). CDR3 sequence (DNA): TGTGCCAGTAGTATAAGGGACCCGTGGGCCAAAAACATTCAGTACTTC. Translated, it gives CASSIRDPWAKNIQYF.

This sequence joins TRBV7-2 and TRBJ2-1; TRBD1 agrees at 7 bases. J lost 4 bases, V lost 5 bases, and 11 bases had no gene match. This CDR3 is 16 amino acids long. Germline-derived CDR1 and CDR2 are SGHTA and FQGNSA. CDR3 sequence: CASSLATGLGYNEQFF. The DNA of the CDR3 is TGTGCCAGCAGCCTTGCGACAGGGCTCGGTTACAATGAGCAGTTCTTC.

This clonotype was seen a handful of times. J is TRBJ2-1 and V is TRBV20-1; D gene uncertain. The length of the CDR3 is 11 residues. Germline V gene data show CDR1 as DFQATT and CDR2 as SNEGSKA (reference sequence). V lost 6 bases to trimming and J lost 8 bases, with 11 bases between them. The CDR3 coding sequence is TGCAGTGCCCAGAGTTTGGATGAGCAGTTCTTC. Translating it yields CSAQSLDEQFF.

This clonotype was recorded many times. This rearrangement joins TRBV28 to TRBJ1-5; D ambiguous. The CDR3 is made up of 13 amino acids. V shed 6 bases and J shed 0 bases, with 6 bases lying between them. In germline, CDR1 is MDHEN, CDR2 SYDVKM. CDR3 DNA sequence: TGTGCCAGCAGAAAAAATAGCAATCAGCCCCAGCATTTT. This gives the protein CASRKNSNQPQHF.

This rearrangement joins TRBV18 to TRBJ2-7; D gene uncertain. Per germline, CDR1 KGHSH and CDR2 LQKENI. Trimming left V 6 bases short and J 0 bases short, with 9 bases between. The CDR3 consists of 13 residues. The CDR3 bases are TGTGCCAGCTCTCCCCGGGTCTCCTACGAGCAGTACTTC. Translated: CASSPRVSYEQYF.

To note about this clonotype: A read error may be the cause here, since a much bigger clone is one base away. The rearrangement links TRBV28 to TRBJ2-7; a possible D gene is TRBD1 (6 bases). Germline loops: CDR1 MDHEN, CDR2 SYDVKM. The CDR3 runs 14 residues. V lost 5 bases and J lost 6, with 17 bases in between. The CDR3 DNA follows: TGTGCCAGCAGTCCTGACAGGAACCTCTCCGAGCAGTACTTC. Amino acid sequence: CASSPDRNLSEQYF.

V gene TRBV7-8 combines with J gene TRBJ1-6, with D possibly being TRBD1 (5 bases). CDR3 length: 15 residues. Germline CDR1 SGHVS, CDR2 FQNEAQ. With 5 bases removed from V and 5 bases from J, the gap between germline ends came to 13 bases. In nucleotides, the CDR3 is TGTGCCAGCAGCCTCACTCGGGGGAATAATTCACCCCTCCACTTT. It is translated as CASSLTRGNNSPLHF.

The V and J genes are TRBV2 and TRBJ1-6; no clear D gene. The germline V and J ends were trimmed by 8 bases and 7 bases, with 24 bases remaining between them. The CDR3 spans 17 residues. Germline CDR1 SNHLY, CDR2 FYNNEI. CDR3 sequence reads: CASLPNPSRIRNSPLHF. In DNA, the CDR3 is TGTGCCAGCTTACCCAACCCTTCGAGAATAAGGAATTCACCCCTCCACTTT.

The chain employs TRBV5-4 and TRBJ2-1; D gene uncertain. This CDR3 is built from 13 residues. Trimming took 0 bases from V and 6 from J, leaving 7 bases between them. Per germline, CDR1 SGHNT and CDR2 YYREEE (reference sequence). The CDR3 protein is CASSLDRSNEQFF. CDR3 in DNA: TGTGCCAGCAGCTTGGATAGGAGCAATGAGCAGTTCTTC.

This chain uses TRBV4-3 with TRBJ2-3, with 16 positions matching TRBD2. The CDR3 spans 17 residues. Per the germline V gene, CDR1 is LGHNA and CDR2 is YSLEER. After removal of 4 bases from V and 1 base from J, the junction contained 2 bases not matched to a gene. CDR3 loop: CASSLGLAGGRTDTQYF. In DNA form, the CDR3 reads TGCGCCAGCAGCCTGGGACTAGCGGGAGGGCGCACAGATACGCAGTATTTT.

This clonotype showed up many times. The chain carries TRBV20-1 and TRBJ1-1, with TRBD1 as a possible D gene (6 bases). Germline lookup yields CDR1 DFQATT and CDR2 SNEGSKA (reference sequence). The CDR3 is 17 residues long. V was shortened by 1 base and J by 1 base, with 19 bases between the two germline ends. CDR3 in amino acids: CSARVAAFGRGNTEAFF. DNA for the CDR3: TGCAGTGCTAGAGTGGCCGCGTTTGGCAGGGGGAACACTGAAGCTTTCTTT.

As regards this clonotype: Just one base apart from a much larger clone, this may be a read error. This sequence joins TRBV6-2 or TRBV6-3 and TRBJ2-7; TRBD2 matches 7 bases. Germline V lookup: CDR1 MNHEY, CDR2 SVGEGT. The V gene end was trimmed by 6 bases and the J gene end by 7 bases; junction bases not matched to a gene: 15. The CDR3 sequence is 15 residues long. As DNA, the CDR3 is TGTGCCAGCAGGGTCCTTGGCGGGGGTTACAATGAGCAGTACTTC. Translation: CASRVLGGGYNEQYF.

The CDR3 nucleotides read TGCAGCGTTGTGGGTCTAGCCTACAATGAGCAGTTCTTC. Translation gives CSVVGLAYNEQFF. V gene TRBV20-1 combines with J gene TRBJ2-1, with D uncertain. Germline V gives CDR1 DFQATT, CDR2 SNEGSKA (reference sequence). The CDR3 spans 13 residues.

On this clonotype: At one boundary the junction diverges from the germline segment, which might be a read error. The rearrangement uses TRBV28 and TRBJ1-5; no firm D call. Germline lookup yields CDR1 MDHEN and CDR2 SYDVKM. This CDR3 contains 19 residues. CDR3 nucleotides: TGTGCCAGCAGTTTTCGCAGAGCTGCACTCTATATTCGCAATCAGCTCCAGCATTTT. Translating gives CASSFRRAALYIRNQLQHF.

To note about this clonotype: A much bigger clone sits one base away, suggesting this may be a read error. This sequence joins TRBV6-5 and TRBJ2-1; TRBD2 aligns across 13 bases. The length of the CDR3 is 16 residues. CDR1 and CDR2 (germline): MNHEY, SVGAGI. The CDR3, as DNA: TGTGCCAGCAGGCCTACTAGCGGGAGGGGCTACAATAAGCAGTTCTTC. This gives the protein CASRPTSGRGYNKQFF.

This clonotype was seen a handful of times. The rearrangement links TRBV28 to TRBJ2-7; 9 bases are a match to TRBD1. The germline V gene encodes CDR1 MDHEN and CDR2 SYDVKM. Trimming cost V 7 bases and J 5 bases; bases outside gene matches: 9. CDR3 length equals 14 residues. The chain's CDR3 is CASTLRDRVHEQYF. CDR3 DNA: TGTGCCAGCACCCTCCGGGACAGGGTCCACGAGCAGTACTTC.

Comments on this clonotype: One base away lies a much larger clone, so this may be a sequencing read error. The chain is built from TRBV11-2 and TRBJ2-1, with TRBD2 matching 12 bases. The CDR3 is 17 amino acids. The germline gives CDR1 SGHAT, CDR2 FQNNGV. The CDR3 nucleotides are TGTGACAGCAGCTTAGGATACTGGACTAGCGGGGTTAGTGAGCAGTTCTTC. Translating gives CDSSLGYWTSGVSEQFF.

The sample holds many counts of this clonotype. The chain recombines TRBV6-6 with TRBJ2-3; D gene ambiguous. Germline CDR1 and CDR2: MNHNY and SVGAGI (reference sequence). This CDR3 region has 13 residues. The ends were cut back, 2 bases at V and 0 bases at J, with 3 bases in the middle. CDR3 loop: CASSYPSTDTQYF. CDR3 bases: TGTGCCAGCAGTTACCCCAGCACAGATACGCAGTATTTT.

Details on this clonotype: At one boundary the junction diverges from the germline segment, which might be a read error. This chain uses TRBV4-1 with TRBJ2-7; 14 bases map to TRBD2. In germline, CDR1 is MGHRA, CDR2 YSYEKL. The CDR3 totals 16 residues. CDR3 DNA sequence: TGCGCCAGCAGCCAGGGGGGACTAGCGGGAGCCTACGAGCAGTGCTTC. It specifies CASSQGGLAGAYEQCF.

There are many counts of this clonotype. This chain links TRBV20-1 with TRBJ2-4; D gene uncertain. The CDR3 sequence is 12 residues long. V gave up 1 base and J gave up 7 bases, with 8 bases separating them. Germline-derived CDR1 and CDR2 are DFQATT and SNEGSKA (reference sequence). The CDR3, as DNA: TGCAGTGCTAGAGTAGGGATGAACATTCAGTACTTC. Translated: CSARVGMNIQYF.

For this clonotype: A single base separates this from a much larger clone, so it may be a read error. The CDR3 end shows no conserved phenylalanine or tryptophan, and so a read error is likely. The chain uses TRBV28 and TRBJ1-5; unclear D gene. V dropped 8 bases and J dropped 1 base, with 12 bases sitting between them. This CDR3 is 14 amino acids long. Germline values: CDR1 MDHEN, CDR2 SYDVKM. CDR3 sequence reads: CASGSIWSNQPQHL. CDR3 nucleotides: TGTGCCAGCGGGTCAATATGGAGCAATCAGCCCCAGCATCTT.